This record looks at one T cell receptor (beta chain) sequence and its context. Its specificity is not known. The study left out patients who had uncontrolled infection, other autoimmune disease, pregnancy or lactation. This sample was taken from a study of T cells in Graves' hyperthyroidism and ophthalmopathy. Study findings and constraints: The model anticipated ophthalmopathy a median 6.5 months pre-onset. In simple terms, a model built on 13 V-J features told ophthalmopathy apart from stable hyperthyroidism. Blood shared most expanded thyroid clonotypes above 0.001.

Germline V gene data show CDR1 as SEHNR and CDR2 as FQNEAQ (reference sequence). The CDR3 runs to 16 residues. Germline trimming cut 4 bases from V and 3 bases from J; bases unmatched to any gene: 6. The source material, RNA transcripts, was used to amplify TCR beta CDR3 regions. First-round RT-PCR with HTBI primers amplified the TCR CDR3 region. In TCRdb, the multiplex PCR reads were re-called with MiXCR into one record per CDR3 protein. The table includes approximately 560,000 distinct CDR3 sequences, 15% to 18% detected once. The origin of this receptor is a woman in her twenties or thirties with Graves' hyperthyroidism. V gene TRBV7-9 combines with J gene TRBJ2-1; the match to TRBD2 covers 10 bases. The sequenced material came from blood. For the CDR3, the DNA is TGTGCCAGCAGCTCCGGACTAGCGGTTGTCTACAATGAGCAGTTCTTC. Translation: CASSSGLAVVYNEQFF. Full variable domain (rest looked up from reference TRBV7-9 and TRBJ2-1): DTGVSQNPRHKITKRGQNVTFRCDPISEHNRLYWYRQTLGQGPEFLTYFQNEAQLEKSRLLSDRFSAERPKGSFSTLEIQRTEQGDSAMYLCASSSGLAVVYNEQFFGPGTRLTVL.